The 20 T cell receptor beta chains below were found in one sample sequenced in a study of blood T cell repertoires in COVID-19. Generated by immunoSEQ multiplex PCR, the TCRdb table keeps only in-frame clones and is missing some. Of 45,000 to 70,000 clones in the sample, approximately 80% are singletons; the top ten hold 5.5% to 7.5%. Material: peripheral blood. The receptors come from a man aged 55 to 69 with acute or convalescent COVID-19.

This clone was found a few times. This chain connects TRBV5-1 to TRBJ2-1; 11 bases agree with TRBD2. CDR1 and CDR2 (germline): SGHRS, YFSETQ. This CDR3 comprises 16 residues. The ends lost 3 bases at V and 9 bases at J; junction bases unmatched: 11. CDR3 residues: CASSSTISGGAGEQFF. CDR3 DNA: TGCGCCAGCAGCTCCACAATTAGCGGGGGGGCAGGTGAGCAGTTCTTC.

This sequence joins TRBV18 and TRBJ1-5; 7 bases fit TRBD1. The CDR3 is made up of 16 amino acids. With 5 bases clipped from V and 2 bases from J, the junction kept 9 bases outside the gene matches. Germline values: CDR1 KGHSH, CDR2 LQKENI. CDR3 in DNA: TGTGCCAGCTCATCCGACAGGGTTTTGGGCAATCAGCCCCAGCATTTT. Its translation: CASSSDRVLGNQPQHF.

The chain employs TRBV7-9 and TRBJ1-5; the D is unclear. V gave up 5 bases and J gave up 6 bases, with 11 bases separating them. Germline CDR1 SEHNR, CDR2 FQNEAQ (reference sequence). CDR3 length: 13 amino acids. The CDR3 reads CASSQGAGQPQHF. CDR3 coding DNA: TGTGCCAGCAGCCAAGGTGCGGGTCAGCCCCAGCATTTT. Supplemented by reference TRBV7-9 and TRBJ1-5, the full variable domain reads DTGVSQNPRHKITKRGQNVTFRCDPISEHNRLYWYRQTLGQGPEFLTYFQNEAQLEKSRLLSDRFSAERPKGSFSTLEIQRTEQGDSAMYLCASSQGAGQPQHFGDGTRLSIL.

This chain joins TRBV9 and TRBJ2-7; tentative D call: TRBD1 (5 bases). Germline CDR1 reads SGDLS; CDR2 reads YYNGEE. V was pared by 2 bases and J by 5 bases, with 8 bases between. The length of the CDR3 is 12 residues. The CDR3 spells CASSVTGHEQYF. As DNA, the CDR3 is TGTGCCAGCAGCGTTACAGGACACGAGCAGTACTTC. The whole variable domain, remainder taken from reference TRBV9 and TRBJ2-7, is DSGVTQTPKHLITATGQRVTLRCSPRSGDLSVYWYQQSLDQGLQFLIQYYNGEERAKGNILERFSAQQFPDLHSELNLSSLELGDSALYFCASSVTGHEQYFGPGTRLTVT.

The chain recombines TRBV29-1 with TRBJ2-1, with 11 bases aligning to TRBD2. This CDR3 is 15 amino acids long. V trimming: 5 bases; J trimming: 7 bases; junction bases outside the gene matches: 10. Germline CDR1 SQVTM, CDR2 ANQGSEA. In DNA, the CDR3 is TGCAGCGTTCATTTAGCGGGGGGGGTTTTGAATGAGCAGTTCTTC. Its translation: CSVHLAGGVLNEQFF.

This chain links TRBV28 with TRBJ2-5; 9 positions agree with TRBD1. Trimming removed 6 bases from V and 7 bases from J; junction bases left unmatched: 3. Germline-derived CDR1 and CDR2 are MDHEN and SYDVKM. The CDR3 covers 12 residues. The CDR3 nucleotides read TGTGCCAGCAGGGGACAGGGTCCGACCCAGTACTTC. It yields the protein CASRGQGPTQYF. Full variable domain (rest looked up from reference TRBV28 and TRBJ2-5): DVKVTQSSRYLVKRTGEKVFLECVQDMDHENMFWYRQDPGLGLRLIYFSYDVKMKEKGDIPEGYSVSREKKERFSLILESASTNQTSMYLCASRGQGPTQYFGPGTRLLVL.

This clone was observed a handful of times. The rearrangement uses TRBV19 and TRBJ2-2; perhaps TRBD2 as D (5 bases). The germline V gene encodes CDR1 LNHDA and CDR2 SQIVND (reference sequence). The CDR3 runs to 14 residues. V lost 1 base to trimming and J lost 4 bases, with 7 bases between them. The CDR3 DNA follows: TGTGCCAGTAGTATAGGGGAGTTCACCGGGGAGCTGTTTTTT. This encodes CASSIGEFTGELFF. The full variable domain, its missing parts supplied by reference TRBV19 and TRBJ2-2, is DGGITQSPKYLFRKEGQNVTLSCEQNLNHDAMYWYRQDPGQGLRLIYYSQIVNDFQKGDIAEGYSVSREKKESFPLTVTSAQKNPTAFYLCASSIGEFTGELFFGEGSRLTVL.

The rearrangement joins TRBV27 to TRBJ1-6, with 8 nucleotides matching TRBD1. The CDR3 is made up of 15 amino acids. Trimming removed 7 bases from V and 4 bases from J; junction bases left unmatched: 6. The germline gives CDR1 MNHEY, CDR2 SMNVEV (reference sequence). The CDR3 DNA follows: TGTGCCAGCACCTGGACAGGGCAGTATAATTCACCCCTCCACTTT. This encodes CASTWTGQYNSPLHF.

The gene calls are TRBV9 and TRBJ2-1; 11 bases fit TRBD2. This CDR3 is built from 15 residues. Losses at the gene ends were 4 bases for V and 8 bases for J; bases not matched to a gene: 8. Germline CDR1 is SGDLS and CDR2 is YYNGEE. The CDR3 sequence: CASSTGTSGEDEQFF. CDR3 DNA sequence: TGTGCCAGCAGCACCGGGACTAGCGGCGAGGATGAGCAGTTCTTC.

The chain employs TRBV9 and TRBJ2-2, with 7 bases aligning to TRBD2. After removal of 4 bases from V and 5 bases from J, the junction contained 5 bases not matched to a gene. CDR3 length equals 14 residues. Germline assignment: CDR1 SGDLS and CDR2 YYNGEE. CDR3: CASSPSGGTGELFF. The CDR3 bases are TGTGCCAGCAGCCCTAGCGGAGGTACCGGGGAGCTGTTTTTT.

V usage is TRBV28 and J usage is TRBJ1-1; 9 bases are shared with TRBD1. The trim removed 5 bases at V and 6 bases at J, leaving 13 bases unmatched. The length of the CDR3 is 16 residues. Germline V gene lookup returns CDR1 MDHEN and CDR2 SYDVKM. CDR3 nucleotide sequence: TGTGCCAGCAGTCCGTTGCGGGTTAGACAGGGGGCTGAAGCTTTCTTT. Translating it yields CASSPLRVRQGAEAFF.

The chain links TRBV19 to TRBJ2-7; possible D gene TRBD2, 5 bases. Trimming pared 3 bases from V and 0 bases from J, leaving 9 bases between. Germline values: CDR1 LNHDA, CDR2 SQIVND (reference sequence). The CDR3 is made up of 14 amino acids. CDR3 protein: CASSMDLSSYEQYF. The CDR3 DNA reads TGTGCCAGTAGTATGGACTTAAGCTCCTACGAGCAGTACTTC.

V gene TRBV18 combines with J gene TRBJ2-7; 7 bases line up with TRBD2. Looked up from germline, CDR1 is KGHSH and CDR2 is LQKENI. This CDR3 region has 11 residues. Trimming at V came to 3 bases and at J to 11 bases, leaving 4 bases not matched to a gene. The chain's CDR3 is CASSPGRGEYF. CDR3 nucleotides: TGTGCCAGCTCACCGGGGAGGGGCGAGTACTTC.

The chain uses TRBV18 and TRBJ1-1, with unresolved D. The CDR3 extends over 15 amino acids. Germline V gene lookup returns CDR1 KGHSH and CDR2 LQKENI. V lost 6 bases, J lost 0 bases, and 14 bases lay in between. CDR3 sequence: CASSRDLQMNTEAFF. The CDR3 DNA reads as TGTGCCAGCTCTCGAGATTTACAGATGAACACTGAAGCTTTCTTT. The whole variable domain, remainder taken from reference TRBV18 and TRBJ1-1, is NAGVMQNPRHLVRRRGQEARLRCSPMKGHSHVYWYRQLPEEGLKFMVYLQKENIIDESGMPKERFSAEFPKEGPSILRIQQVVRGDSAAYFCASSRDLQMNTEAFFGQGTRLTVV.

The J gene is TRBJ2-1, the V gene TRBV9, with TRBD1 matching over 8 bases. This CDR3 is 14 amino acids long. Germline V gives CDR1 SGDLS, CDR2 YYNGEE. J was trimmed by 7 bases and V by 3 bases; bases with no gene match: 6. The CDR3 protein is CASSDRQGSNEQFF. As DNA, the CDR3 is TGTGCCAGCAGCGACCGACAGGGGAGTAATGAGCAGTTCTTC.

This rearrangement joins TRBV4-1 to TRBJ2-7; possibly TRBD2 for D (7 bases). The CDR3 is made up of 14 amino acids. Germline CDR1 reads MGHRA; CDR2 reads YSYEKL. Between the trimmed V and J ends, which lost 5 bases and 7 bases, there was a span of 18 bases. The CDR3 DNA follows: TGCGCCAGCAGCTCTGGGGGGGCCGTGCGGGAGCAGTACTTC. It is translated as CASSSGGAVREQYF.

The J gene is TRBJ1-5, the V gene TRBV30; the D is unclear. Germline V gene lookup returns CDR1 GTSNPN and CDR2 SVGIG (reference sequence). Trimming removed 0 bases at V and 2 bases at J, with 11 bases between. The CDR3 loop spans 15 amino acids. CDR3 sequence (DNA): TGTGCCTGGAGTGTGCGTGTTCGGGGCAATCAGCCCCAGCATTTT. This codes for CAWSVRVRGNQPQHF.

This clone is categorized as medium-sized. The rearrangement links TRBV7-8 to TRBJ1-3, with D unclear. Trimming took 0 bases from V and 3 from J, leaving 18 bases between them. Germline CDR1 is SGHVS and CDR2 is FQNEAQ. The CDR3 is 18 amino acids. CDR3 DNA sequence: TGTGCCAGCAGCTTAGCCCCAGGCCCTGCGGGTAGTGGAAACACCATATATTTT. It yields the protein CASSLAPGPAGSGNTIYF.

The chain couples TRBV9 to TRBJ2-1, with D possibly TRBD1 on 8 matching bases. Germline CDR1 reads SGDLS; CDR2 reads YYNGEE. The CDR3 is 16 amino acids. Trimming cost V 3 bases and J 2 bases, with 15 bases left between them. In DNA form, the CDR3 reads TGTGCCAGCAGCGCAGGGGGCGGGGGAACCTACAATGAGCAGTTCTTC. Protein sequence: CASSAGGGGTYNEQFF.

V and J are TRBV6-5 and TRBJ2-7; TRBD1 agrees at 9 bases. Per the germline V gene, CDR1 is MNHEY and CDR2 is SVGAGI. V gave up 6 bases and J gave up 5 bases; unmatched junction bases: 2. This CDR3 contains 12 residues. The CDR3 spells CASSRDRDEQYF. Here the CDR3 DNA reads TGTGCCAGCAGCCGGGACAGGGACGAGCAGTACTTC.